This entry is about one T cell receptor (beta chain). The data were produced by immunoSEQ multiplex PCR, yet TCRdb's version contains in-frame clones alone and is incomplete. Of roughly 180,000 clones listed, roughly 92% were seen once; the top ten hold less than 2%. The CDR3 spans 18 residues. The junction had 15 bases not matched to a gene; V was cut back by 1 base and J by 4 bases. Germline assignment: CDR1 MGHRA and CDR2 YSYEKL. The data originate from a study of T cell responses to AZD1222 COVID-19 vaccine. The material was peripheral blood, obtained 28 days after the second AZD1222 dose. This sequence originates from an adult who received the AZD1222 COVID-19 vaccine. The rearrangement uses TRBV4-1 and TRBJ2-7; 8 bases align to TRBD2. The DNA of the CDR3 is TGCGCCAGCAGCCAAGTTGCGGGAGGAAAAGCCCCTAATTACGAGCAGTACTTC. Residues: CASSQVAGGKAPNYEQYF.